This TCR beta chain was identified during a study of blood T cell repertoires in COVID-19. Looked up from germline, CDR1 is LNHDA and CDR2 is SQIVND (reference sequence). V was cut by 10 bases and J by 4 bases, with 14 bases left in between. The CDR3 covers 12 residues. Some clones are missing from TCRdb's copy, which holds only in-frame ones; the method was immunoSEQ multiplex PCR. The table records about 250,000 clones, over 80% of them present only once. Sequenced material: peripheral blood. The sequence came from a woman in her 40s who had recovered from COVID-19. The chain links TRBV19 to TRBJ2-7; D is uncertain. CDR3 in amino acids: CATADDVYEQYF. The CDR3 DNA sequence: TGTGCCACCGCGGATGATGTTTACGAGCAGTACTTC.